This T cell receptor beta chain was identified during a study of identical twins (dated by TCRdb to 2015 to 2016). With regard to the full study: TCR alpha and beta repertoires from monozygotic twins, unrelated adults of various ages and cord blood were deep-sequenced to test whether fetal clonotypes persist. Replicate twin experiments were performed at different times using different library preparation protocols to rule out contamination. Results the study describes overall, beyond this receptor: Because the same donors could not be followed over many years, the conclusions relied on cross-sectional statistical analysis. Zero-insertion analyses could be partly confounded by invariant T cells such as MAIT and iNKT, though diverse VJ usage argued against such confounding for most clonotypes. In monozygotic twins, recombination models systematically underestimated out-of-frame TCR alpha sharing, but the models matched the sharing seen between unrelated individuals. Compared with coincidental sharing between unrelated individuals, out-of-frame TCR alpha sequences shared between twins had an excess of sequences with low generation probability. Excess twin sharing in beta out-of-frame sequences was weaker because fewer shared sequences lowered the signal-to-noise ratio. Fewer insertions were carried by abundant cord blood beta clonotypes; a weaker similar trend was observed in young adult naive repertoires, while no such trend was observed in memory repertoires.

All donors were healthy Caucasians. The germline V gene provides CDR1 SGHTA and CDR2 FQGNSA. V drops 7 bases and J drops 2 bases, leaving 11 bases in between. Counted from cysteine to phenylalanine, this CDR3 has 13 amino acids. The sequence is cut down to CDR3 DNA, 39 bases in frame from base 1. The library was obtained by 5' RACE. Instrument used: Illumina HiSeq 2000. Template switching introduced a universal primer binding site; the final cDNA contained a unique molecular identifier, enabling accurate counting of TCR cDNA molecules. Specific primers in the conserved constant-segment region were used to synthesize first-strand cDNA for TCR alpha and beta chains. To control for contamination, every cDNA library carried two barcodes: a SMART-Mk sample barcode plus Illumina barcodes. TruSeq adapter sequences and Illumina sample barcodes were added in two successive PCR steps. TCR alpha and beta cDNA libraries were sequenced on the Illumina HiSeq platform with custom primers. The paper's data handling went like this. Raw reads were processed with MiGEC to extract unique molecular identifiers, and MiXCR was used to determine CDR3 positions. Recombination models were inferred per individual with the repgenHMM and IGoR tools using an EM algorithm. Shared clonotype analysis was performed with the tcR package in R, normalizing sharing by the product of cloneset sizes. Out-of-frame nonproductive sequences were analyzed to study raw recombination free of thymic and clonal selection effects. The public reads were quality trimmed at Q25 with fastp and then assembled into clones with MiXCR by TCRdb, keeping productive beta chains. Each CDR3 protein gets just one entry, which takes the most common genes and DNA from the rows behind it. TCRdb assigned the V and J calls; the authors' analysis was not used. The sample table lists around 1.7 million distinct CDR3 sequences, roughly a third of them with a count of one. The ten largest clones take up 0.25% to 0.3% of the sample.

Concerning this clonotype: Its antigen remains unidentified. No quality values exist for individual bases; no much larger clone is one base distant.

This clonotype originated in a newborn girl in good health. Sequenced input: cord blood. The rearranged segments are TRBV7-2 and TRBJ1-2; TRBD1 is perhaps the D gene, given 6 matching bases. The DNA reads as follows: TGTGCCAGCACCAAAGACAGGAACTATGGCTACACCTTC. It translates as CASTKDRNYGYTF. Reference TRBV7-2 and TRBJ1-2 genes cover what lies past the CDR3, so the full variable domain is GAGVSQSPSNKVTEKGKDVELRCDPISGHTALYWYRQSLGQGLEFLIYFQGNSAPDKSGLPSDRFSAERTGGSVSTLTIQRTQQEDSAVYLCASTKDRNYGYTFGSGTRLTVV.